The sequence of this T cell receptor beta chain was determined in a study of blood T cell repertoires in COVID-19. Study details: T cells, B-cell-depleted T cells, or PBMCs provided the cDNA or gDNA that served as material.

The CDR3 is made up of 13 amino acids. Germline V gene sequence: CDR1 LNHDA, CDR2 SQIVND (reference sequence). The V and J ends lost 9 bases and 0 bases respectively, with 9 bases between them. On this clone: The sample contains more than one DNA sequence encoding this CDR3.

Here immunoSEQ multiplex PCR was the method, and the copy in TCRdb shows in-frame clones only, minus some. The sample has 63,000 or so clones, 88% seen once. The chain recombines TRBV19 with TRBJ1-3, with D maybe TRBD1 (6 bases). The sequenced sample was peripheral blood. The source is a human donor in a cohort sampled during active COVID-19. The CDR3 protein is CASRTDSGNTIYF. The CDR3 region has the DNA TGTGCCAGCAGGACAGACTCTGGAAACACCATATATTTT.